The clone carrying this TCR beta chain was recorded a few times. The ends lost 4 bases at V and 5 bases at J; junction bases unmatched: 15. The CDR3 is 17 residues long. The germline gives CDR1 MDHEN, CDR2 SYDVKM. This sample was taken from a study of OX40 agonist ivuxolimab in advanced cancers. Study-wide background: Hepatocellular carcinoma, melanoma, renal cell or head and neck cancer affected the dose-escalation patients.

Clones were read by immunoSEQ multiplex PCR, and TCRdb kept only the in-frame ones, dropping some. The data show approximately 60,000 clones, with roughly four fifths seen just once and about 9.1% held by the top ten. Blood sampling took place at baseline, cycle 4 day 1, and cycle 7 day 1. The sample was CD4+ or CD8+ T cells sorted from blood, taken in a trial of the OX40 agonist ivuxolimab. The clonotype was recovered from an adult with an advanced solid tumor such as melanoma, head and neck, liver or kidney cancer. This sequence joins TRBV28 and TRBJ2-5; 8 positions match TRBD1. The CDR3 here is CASSSTLPGQGGETQYF. The CDR3 nucleotides are TGTGCCAGCAGTTCGACCCTCCCTGGACAGGGCGGGGAGACCCAGTACTTC.